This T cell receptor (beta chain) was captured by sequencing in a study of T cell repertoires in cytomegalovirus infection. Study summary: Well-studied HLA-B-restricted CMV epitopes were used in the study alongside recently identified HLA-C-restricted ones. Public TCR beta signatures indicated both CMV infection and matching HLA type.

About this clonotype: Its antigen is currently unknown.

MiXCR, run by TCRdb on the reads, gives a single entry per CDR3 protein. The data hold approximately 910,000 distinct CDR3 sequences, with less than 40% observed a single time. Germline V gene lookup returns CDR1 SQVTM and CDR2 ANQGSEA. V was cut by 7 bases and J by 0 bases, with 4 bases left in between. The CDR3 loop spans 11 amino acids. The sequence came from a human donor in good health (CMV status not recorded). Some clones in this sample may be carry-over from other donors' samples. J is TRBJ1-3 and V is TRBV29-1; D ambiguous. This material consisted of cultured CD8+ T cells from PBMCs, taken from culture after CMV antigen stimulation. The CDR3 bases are TGCAGCGCCTACTCTGGAAACACCATATATTTT. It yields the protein CSAYSGNTIYF. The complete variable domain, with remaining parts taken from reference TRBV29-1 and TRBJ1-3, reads SAVISQKPSRDICQRGTSLTIQCQVDSQVTMMFWYRQQPGQSLTLIATANQGSEATYESGFVIDKFPISRPNLTFSTLTVSNMSPEDSSIYLCSAYSGNTIYFGEGSWLTVV.